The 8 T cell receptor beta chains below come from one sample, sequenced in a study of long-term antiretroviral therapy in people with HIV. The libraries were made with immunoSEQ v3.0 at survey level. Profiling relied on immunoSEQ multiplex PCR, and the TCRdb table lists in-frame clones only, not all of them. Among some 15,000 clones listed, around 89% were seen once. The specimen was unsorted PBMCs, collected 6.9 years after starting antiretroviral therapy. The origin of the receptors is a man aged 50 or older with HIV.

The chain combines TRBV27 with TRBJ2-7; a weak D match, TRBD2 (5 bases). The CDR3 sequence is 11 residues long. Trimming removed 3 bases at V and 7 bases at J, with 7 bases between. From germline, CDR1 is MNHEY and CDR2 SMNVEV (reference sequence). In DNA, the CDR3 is TGTGCCAGCAGTTTCGGAGGTGAGCAGTACTTC. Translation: CASSFGGEQYF.

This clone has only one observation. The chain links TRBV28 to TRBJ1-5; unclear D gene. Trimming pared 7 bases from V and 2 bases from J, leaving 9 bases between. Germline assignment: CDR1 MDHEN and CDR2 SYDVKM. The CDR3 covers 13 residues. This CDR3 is CASKLDGNQPQHF. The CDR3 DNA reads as TGTGCCAGCAAGTTAGATGGCAATCAGCCCCAGCATTTT. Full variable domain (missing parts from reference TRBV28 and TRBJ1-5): DVKVTQSSRYLVKRTGEKVFLECVQDMDHENMFWYRQDPGLGLRLIYFSYDVKMKEKGDIPEGYSVSREKKERFSLILESASTNQTSMYLCASKLDGNQPQHFGDGTRLSIL.

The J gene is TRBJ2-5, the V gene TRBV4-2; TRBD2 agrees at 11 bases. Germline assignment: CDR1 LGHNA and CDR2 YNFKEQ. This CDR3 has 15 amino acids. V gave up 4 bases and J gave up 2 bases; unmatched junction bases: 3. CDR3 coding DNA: TGTGCCAGCAGCCCTGGGACTAGCGGACAAGAGACCCAGTACTTC. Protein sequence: CASSPGTSGQETQYF.

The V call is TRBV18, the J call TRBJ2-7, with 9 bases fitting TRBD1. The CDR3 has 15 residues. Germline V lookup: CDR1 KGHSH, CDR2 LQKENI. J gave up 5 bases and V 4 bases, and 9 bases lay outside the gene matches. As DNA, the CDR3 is TGTGCCAGCTCACAGGGACAGGGTTGGAGGGACGAGCAGTACTTC. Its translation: CASSQGQGWRDEQYF.

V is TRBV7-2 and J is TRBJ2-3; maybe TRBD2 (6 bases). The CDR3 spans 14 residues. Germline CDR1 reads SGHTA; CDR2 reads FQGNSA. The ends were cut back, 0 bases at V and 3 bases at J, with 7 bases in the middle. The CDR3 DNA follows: TGTGCCAGCAGCTTAGCGGGACTGACAGATACGCAGTATTTT. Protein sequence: CASSLAGLTDTQYF. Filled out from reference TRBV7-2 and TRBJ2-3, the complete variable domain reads GAGVSQSPSNKVTEKGKDVELRCDPISGHTALYWYRQSLGQGLEFLIYFQGNSAPDKSGLPSDRFSAERTGGSVSTLTIQRTQQEDSAVYLCASSLAGLTDTQYFGPGTRLTVL.

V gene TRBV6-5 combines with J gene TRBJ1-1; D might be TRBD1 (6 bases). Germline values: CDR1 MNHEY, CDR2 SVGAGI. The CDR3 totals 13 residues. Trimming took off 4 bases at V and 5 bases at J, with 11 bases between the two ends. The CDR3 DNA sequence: TGTGCCAGCAGTTTTATGGGGGCAACTGAAGCTTTCTTT. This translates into CASSFMGATEAFF.

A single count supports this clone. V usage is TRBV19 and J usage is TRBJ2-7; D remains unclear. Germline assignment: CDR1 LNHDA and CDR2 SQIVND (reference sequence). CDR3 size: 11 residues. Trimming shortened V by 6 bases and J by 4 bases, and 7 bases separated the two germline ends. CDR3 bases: TGTGCCAGTAGAAGTGGGTACGAGCAGTACTTC. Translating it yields CASRSGYEQYF.

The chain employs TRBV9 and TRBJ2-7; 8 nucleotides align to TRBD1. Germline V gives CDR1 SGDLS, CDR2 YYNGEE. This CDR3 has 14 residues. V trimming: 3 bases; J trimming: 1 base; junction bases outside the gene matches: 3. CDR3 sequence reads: CASSARDRSYEQYF. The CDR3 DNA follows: TGTGCCAGCAGCGCCCGGGACAGGTCCTACGAGCAGTACTTC.